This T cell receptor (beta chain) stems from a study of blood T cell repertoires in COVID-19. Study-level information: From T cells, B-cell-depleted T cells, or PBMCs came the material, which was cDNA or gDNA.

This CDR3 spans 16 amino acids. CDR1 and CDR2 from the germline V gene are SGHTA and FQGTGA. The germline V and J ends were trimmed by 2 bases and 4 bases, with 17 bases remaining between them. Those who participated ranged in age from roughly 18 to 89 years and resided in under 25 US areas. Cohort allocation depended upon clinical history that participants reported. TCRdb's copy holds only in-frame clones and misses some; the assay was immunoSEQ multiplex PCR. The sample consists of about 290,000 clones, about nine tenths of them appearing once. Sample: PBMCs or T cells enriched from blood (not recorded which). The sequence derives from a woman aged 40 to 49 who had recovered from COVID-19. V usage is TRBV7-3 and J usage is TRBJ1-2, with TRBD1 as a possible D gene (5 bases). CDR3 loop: CASSLLTRDLSYGYTF. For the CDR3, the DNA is TGTGCCAGCAGCTTACTCACACGGGACTTAAGCTATGGCTACACCTTC.